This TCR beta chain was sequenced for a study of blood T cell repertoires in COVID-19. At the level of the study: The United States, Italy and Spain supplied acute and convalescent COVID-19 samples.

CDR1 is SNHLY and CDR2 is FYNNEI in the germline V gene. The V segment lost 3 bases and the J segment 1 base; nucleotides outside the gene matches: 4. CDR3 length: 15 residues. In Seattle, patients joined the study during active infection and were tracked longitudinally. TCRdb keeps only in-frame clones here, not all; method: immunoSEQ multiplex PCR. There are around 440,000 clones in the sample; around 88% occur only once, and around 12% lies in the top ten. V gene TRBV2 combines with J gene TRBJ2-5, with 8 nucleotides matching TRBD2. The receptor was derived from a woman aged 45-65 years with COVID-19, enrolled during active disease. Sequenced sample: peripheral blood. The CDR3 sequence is CASSEWTSSQETQYF. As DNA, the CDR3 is TGTGCCAGCAGTGAGTGGACTAGCAGCCAAGAGACCCAGTACTTC.